The 13 T cell receptor beta chains below were found in one sample sequenced in a study of cytomegalovirus exposure and HLA in healthy donors. The PCR made use of 60 Vbeta and 13 Jbeta primers. Sequencing was performed with immunoSEQ multiplex PCR; in TCRdb, only in-frame clones are kept and a portion is missing. The sample holds 150,000 or so clones, approximately 88% seen once. The sequenced material came from PBMCs. These receptors were obtained from a boy younger than 10 in good health and CMV-seronegative.

V is TRBV4-1 and J is TRBJ2-1; 10 positions match TRBD2. V was pared by 2 bases and J by 2 bases, with 6 bases of the junction left unmatched. The germline V gene encodes CDR1 MGHRA and CDR2 YSYEKL. The CDR3 runs 17 residues. In DNA, the CDR3 is TGCGCCAGCAGCCAAAGGGCTAGCGGGAGCCCCTACAATGAGCAGTTCTTC. It translates to CASSQRASGSPYNEQFF.

J is TRBJ2-3 and V is TRBV7-9, with TRBD2 as a possible D gene (5 bases). The CDR3 covers 12 residues. Trimming cost V 4 bases and J 5 bases, with 7 bases left between them. Per germline, CDR1 SEHNR and CDR2 FQNEAQ (reference sequence). The CDR3 region is CASSSRVDTQYF. CDR3 in DNA: TGTGCCAGCAGCTCGCGGGTAGATACGCAGTATTTT.

This clone was seen once. The chain employs TRBV6-5 and TRBJ2-7; 8 bases are shared with TRBD1. Per the germline V gene, CDR1 is MNHEY and CDR2 is SVGAGI. V gave up 8 bases and J gave up 3 bases; unmatched junction bases: 12. CDR3 length: 15 residues. This chain's CDR3 is CASSSGQGAFYEQYF. DNA of the CDR3: TGTGCCAGCTCATCTGGGCAGGGGGCCTTCTACGAGCAGTACTTC.

The rearrangement joins TRBV29-1 to TRBJ1-1; 10 bases match TRBD1. Germline CDR1 is SQVTM and CDR2 is ANQGSEA. The CDR3 spans 15 residues. Trimming cost V 5 bases and J 3 bases; bases outside gene matches: 9. The CDR3 here is CSVPGQGTPYTEAFF. The CDR3 nucleotides read TGCAGCGTTCCGGGACAGGGGACTCCCTACACTGAAGCTTTCTTT.

The CDR3 sequence is CASSYTGPNYGYTF. CDR3 sequence (DNA): TGTGCCAGCAGTTATACAGGGCCTAACTATGGCTACACCTTC. This chain uses TRBV27 with TRBJ1-2; maybe TRBD1 (6 bases). The V end was cut by 4 bases, the J end by 0 bases, with 9 bases between. Germline V gives CDR1 MNHEY, CDR2 SMNVEV (reference sequence). The CDR3 covers 14 residues.

The chain employs TRBV11-2 and TRBJ2-6; D is ambiguous. The CDR3 contains 15 residues. CDR1 is SGHAT, CDR2 FQNNGV, per germline. Trimming took off 3 bases at V and 2 bases at J, with 8 bases between the two ends. The CDR3 DNA reads as TGTGCCAGCAGCTTTAAGCGAGCTGGGGCCAACGTCCTGACTTTC. This sequence encodes CASSFKRAGANVLTF.

The chain couples TRBV15 to TRBJ2-3, with 9 bases that match TRBD1. From germline, CDR1 is LNHNV and CDR2 YYDKDF (reference sequence). This CDR3 is built from 14 residues. Unmatched junction bases numbered 6, after V lost 9 bases and J lost 2 bases. The CDR3 sequence is CATTRDRVTDTQYF. CDR3 coding DNA: TGTGCCACTACAAGGGACAGGGTCACAGATACGCAGTATTTT.

The chain has TRBV7-9 and TRBJ2-1, with 7 bases fitting TRBD2. V shed 2 bases and J 3 bases; nucleotides not matched to a gene: 4. Germline loops: CDR1 SEHNR, CDR2 FQNEAQ (reference sequence). The CDR3 is 15 amino acids. The DNA of the CDR3 is TGTGCCAGCAGCTTAAATCTAGCGGTCTACAATGAGCAGTTCTTC. This gives the protein CASSLNLAVYNEQFF.

The chain couples TRBV4-2 to TRBJ2-3; 12 bases match TRBD2. V dropped 4 bases and J dropped 3; count of bases not matched to a gene: 8. Per germline, CDR1 LGHNA and CDR2 YNFKEQ. The CDR3 length is 17 residues. CDR3 DNA sequence: TGTGCCAGCAGCCCCCGGGCTACTAGCGGGAGGACAGATACGCAGTATTTT. Translated, it gives CASSPRATSGRTDTQYF.

Here the CDR3 DNA reads TGCGCCAGCAGCGGGAGTACCTACGAGCAGTACTTC. It encodes CASSGSTYEQYF. The gene calls are TRBV4-1 and TRBJ2-7; TRBD2 is a possible D gene (5 bases). V was trimmed by 5 bases and J by 2 bases, leaving 7 bases between them. Germline CDR1 and CDR2: MGHRA and YSYEKL. The CDR3 has 12 amino acids.

The J gene is TRBJ2-7, the V gene TRBV4-2; perhaps TRBD1 as D (7 bases). V was cut by 0 bases and J by 2 bases, with 26 bases left in between. From germline, CDR1 is LGHNA and CDR2 YNFKEQ. The CDR3 consists of 20 residues. Here the CDR3 DNA reads TGTGCCAGCAGCCAAGAATCTATATCTCCCTGGAGGGGGCGAGCCTACGAGCAGTACTTC. Its translation is CASSQESISPWRGRAYEQYF.

The chain carries TRBV7-8 and TRBJ2-4; tentative D call: TRBD1 (5 bases). The CDR3 loop spans 17 amino acids. With 1 base removed from V and 0 bases from J, the gap between germline ends came to 13 bases. In germline, CDR1 is SGHVS, CDR2 FQNEAQ. The CDR3 DNA reads as TGTGCCAGCAGCTTAGTCCCAAGGGGTATAGCCAAAAACATTCAGTACTTC. Translating it yields CASSLVPRGIAKNIQYF.

The chain recombines TRBV4-1 with TRBJ2-1; 12 positions agree with TRBD2. The V and J ends lost 2 bases and 13 bases, in that order; junction bases with no gene match: 9. This CDR3 is 15 amino acids long. Germline V gene sequence: CDR1 MGHRA, CDR2 YSYEKL. The CDR3 here is CASSQFFLAGGRQFF. The CDR3, as DNA: TGCGCCAGCAGCCAATTTTTTCTAGCGGGAGGGCGTCAGTTCTTC.